The 22 T cell receptor beta chains below all came from one sample that was sequenced in a study of blood T cell repertoires in COVID-19. Measured with immunoSEQ multiplex PCR; TCRdb has only the in-frame clones, and not every one. The sample has 350,000 or so clones; around nine tenths are singletons. The specimen sequenced was PBMCs or T cells enriched from blood (not recorded which). Receptors were obtained from a woman aged 25-40 years who had been exposed to COVID-19.

The rearrangement joins TRBV10-3 to TRBJ1-5, with 9 bases aligning to TRBD1. The CDR3 spans 16 residues. The trim removed 3 bases at V and 4 bases at J, leaving 7 bases unmatched. Germline V gene lookup returns CDR1 ENHRY and CDR2 SYGVKD. CDR3 nucleotides: TGTGCCATCAGTGACGCACGACAGGGGGGAAATCAGCCCCAGCATTTT. This gives the protein CAISDARQGGNQPQHF.

The V and J genes are TRBV5-1 and TRBJ2-5; 9 nucleotides align to TRBD1. Per the germline V gene, CDR1 is SGHRS and CDR2 is YFSETQ. The length of the CDR3 is 14 residues. The junction had 7 bases not matched to a gene; V was cut back by 4 bases and J by 6 bases. DNA of the CDR3: TGCGCCAGCAGCCTACGACAGGGGGTGCAGACCCAGTACTTC. This translates into CASSLRQGVQTQYF. Full variable domain (outside the CDR3, taken from reference TRBV5-1 and TRBJ2-5): KAGVTQTPRYLIKTRGQQVTLSCSPISGHRSVSWYQQTPGQGLQFLFEYFSETQRNKGNFPGRFSGRQFSNSRSEMNVSTLELGDSALYLCASSLRQGVQTQYFGPGTRLLVL.

The chain's CDR3 is CASSIRTSVNEQYF. CDR3 bases: TGTGCCAGCAGCATCCGGACTAGCGTCAACGAGCAGTACTTC. The gene calls are TRBV11-3 and TRBJ2-7; 9 bases are shared with TRBD2. The CDR3 totals 14 residues. The V and J ends lost 5 bases and 5 bases, in that order; junction bases with no gene match: 7. In germline, CDR1 is SGHNT, CDR2 YENEEA.

The rearrangement uses TRBV19 and TRBJ2-6; 7 bases are a match to TRBD2. The CDR3 loop spans 16 amino acids. V dropped 7 bases and J dropped 1; count of bases not matched to a gene: 7. Per germline, CDR1 LNHDA and CDR2 SQIVND (reference sequence). CDR3 DNA sequence: TGTGCCAGTAAGATGGGGGGGAAGTCTGGGGCCAACGTCCTGACTTTC. Translation: CASKMGGKSGANVLTF. Looking up the rest from reference TRBV19 and TRBJ2-6 gives the full variable domain: DGGITQSPKYLFRKEGQNVTLSCEQNLNHDAMYWYRQDPGQGLRLIYYSQIVNDFQKGDIAEGYSVSREKKESFPLTVTSAQKNPTAFYLCASKMGGKSGANVLTFGAGSRLTVL.

The V and J genes are TRBV14 and TRBJ1-3; 8 bases map to TRBD1. Trimming took 4 bases from V and 6 from J; bases not matched to a gene: 8. The CDR3 covers 15 residues. Looked up from germline, CDR1 is SGHDN and CDR2 is FVKESK. This chain's CDR3 is CASSRTRDRLNTIYF. In nucleotides, the CDR3 is TGTGCCAGCAGCCGGACCCGGGACAGGTTAAACACCATATATTTT.

The chain is built from TRBV19 and TRBJ1-2; 7 positions agree with TRBD1. The ends lost 7 bases at V and 3 bases at J; junction bases unmatched: 17. The CDR3 consists of 17 residues. CDR1 is LNHDA, CDR2 SQIVND, per germline (reference sequence). DNA for the CDR3: TGTGCCAGTACCCCGCGGTCGACAGGGTTCGTGGACTATGGCTACACCTTC. Amino acids: CASTPRSTGFVDYGYTF. The whole variable domain, remainder taken from reference TRBV19 and TRBJ1-2, is DGGITQSPKYLFRKEGQNVTLSCEQNLNHDAMYWYRQDPGQGLRLIYYSQIVNDFQKGDIAEGYSVSREKKESFPLTVTSAQKNPTAFYLCASTPRSTGFVDYGYTFGSGTRLTVV.

V gene TRBV19 combines with J gene TRBJ2-3; D is possibly TRBD2 (5 bases). The germline V and J ends were trimmed by 1 base and 0 bases, with 11 bases remaining between them. CDR3 length equals 16 residues. Germline CDR1 LNHDA, CDR2 SQIVND (reference sequence). Here the CDR3 DNA reads TGTGCCAGTAGTATAGCTGCGGGTTCTAGCACAGATACGCAGTATTTT. Its translation: CASSIAAGSSTDTQYF.

This chain connects TRBV5-1 to TRBJ1-2, with TRBD1 identical over 8 bases. The CDR3 spans 15 residues. The germline CDR1 and CDR2 sequences are SGHRS and YFSETQ. With 5 bases clipped from V and 0 bases from J, the junction kept 6 bases outside the gene matches. As DNA, the CDR3 is TGCGCCAGCAGACCCGGACAGGGCACTAACTATGGCTACACCTTC. This codes for CASRPGQGTNYGYTF.

In this sample, this clone turned up once. The V gene is TRBV5-1, the J gene TRBJ2-3; 11 bases agree with TRBD2. Germline V gives CDR1 SGHRS, CDR2 YFSETQ. With 2 bases clipped from V and 0 bases from J, the junction kept 5 bases outside the gene matches. The CDR3 is 17 residues long. CDR3 sequence (DNA): TGCGCCAGCAGCTTAATTCTAGCGGGAGGAAGCACAGATACGCAGTATTTT. Translating it yields CASSLILAGGSTDTQYF. The full variable domain, completed using reference TRBV5-1 and TRBJ2-3, is KAGVTQTPRYLIKTRGQQVTLSCSPISGHRSVSWYQQTPGQGLQFLFEYFSETQRNKGNFPGRFSGRQFSNSRSEMNVSTLELGDSALYLCASSLILAGGSTDTQYFGPGTRLTVL.

J is TRBJ2-7 and V is TRBV6-5, with TRBD1 identical over 9 bases. Germline V gene data show CDR1 as MNHEY and CDR2 as SVGAGI. J lost 3 bases, V lost 4 bases, and 4 bases had no gene match. There are 14 residues in the CDR3. The CDR3 is CASSWGQGGYEQYF. The CDR3 DNA follows: TGTGCCAGCAGTTGGGGACAGGGAGGCTACGAGCAGTACTTC.

The rearrangement joins TRBV6-5 to TRBJ1-5, with unresolved D. The CDR3 covers 13 residues. CDR1 and CDR2 (germline): MNHEY, SVGAGI. Trimming pared 2 bases from V and 5 bases from J, leaving 7 bases between. The CDR3 spells CASSYTAHQPQHF. In DNA, the CDR3 is TGTGCCAGCAGTTACACAGCCCATCAGCCCCAGCATTTT.

This clone was seen at least ten times. The chain joins TRBV3-1 (or the pseudogene TRBV3-2) to TRBJ1-2; 7 bases agree with TRBD1. V was clipped by 3 bases and J by 6 bases; unmatched bases: 10. Per the germline V gene, CDR1 is LGHDT and CDR2 is YNNKEL (reference sequence). The CDR3 runs to 15 residues. The CDR3 loop is CASSQNSGTAHGYTF. CDR3 nucleotide sequence: TGTGCCAGCAGCCAGAATTCCGGGACAGCGCATGGCTACACCTTC.

The gene calls are TRBV28 and TRBJ1-2; 8 bases agree with TRBD1. CDR3 length: 15 residues. Losses at the gene ends were 8 bases for V and 4 bases for J; bases not matched to a gene: 12. Per the germline V gene, CDR1 is MDHEN and CDR2 is SYDVKM. The CDR3 spells CASGIGGQEPYGYTF. CDR3 DNA sequence: TGTGCCAGCGGGATAGGGGGACAGGAACCCTATGGCTACACCTTC.

The chain combines TRBV24-1 with TRBJ1-2, with 7 bases fitting TRBD1. There are 14 residues in the CDR3. Germline CDR1 reads KGHDR; CDR2 reads SFDVKD. Losses at the gene ends were 4 bases for V and 4 bases for J; bases not matched to a gene: 5. The CDR3 DNA reads as TGTGCCACCAGTGAGGACAGGAGGGGCTATGGCTACACCTTC. This gives the protein CATSEDRRGYGYTF.

This clone was counted a single time. The rearrangement joins TRBV24-1 to TRBJ1-5, with unresolved D. This CDR3 is 13 amino acids long. In germline, CDR1 is KGHDR, CDR2 SFDVKD. V was trimmed by 6 bases and J by 2 bases, leaving 7 bases between them. The CDR3 sequence: CATSSAGNQPQHF. The DNA of the CDR3 is TGTGCCACCAGTTCGGCGGGCAATCAGCCCCAGCATTTT.

The table lists this clone with a count of one. The genes are TRBV5-1 and TRBJ1-2, with D perhaps matching TRBD1 (6 bases). Germline CDR1 is SGHRS and CDR2 is YFSETQ. The CDR3 extends over 13 amino acids. V was cut by 8 bases and J by 2 bases, with 13 bases left in between. DNA for the CDR3: TGCGCCAGTGGCGAGCAGGGGAACTATGGCTACACCTTC. It is translated as CASGEQGNYGYTF.

The chain combines TRBV27 with TRBJ2-7; D gene ambiguous. Germline CDR1 MNHEY, CDR2 SMNVEV (reference sequence). The V end was cut by 8 bases, the J end by 5 bases, with 25 bases between. CDR3 length: 16 residues. The CDR3 is CASSESPRRGVDEQYF. CDR3 nucleotide sequence: TGTGCCAGCTCCGAATCCCCACGGAGAGGAGTGGACGAGCAGTACTTC.

J is TRBJ1-1 and V is TRBV3-1 (or the pseudogene TRBV3-2), with 8 bases lining up with TRBD1. V shed 3 bases and J 1 base; nucleotides not matched to a gene: 7. Germline CDR1 LGHDT, CDR2 YNNKEL (reference sequence). This CDR3 is 16 amino acids long. Here the CDR3 reads CASSHKTGTGNTEAFF. CDR3 nucleotides: TGTGCCAGCAGCCATAAGACCGGGACAGGGAACACTGAAGCTTTCTTT.

V is TRBV3-1 (or the pseudogene TRBV3-2) and J is TRBJ2-7; possibly TRBD2 for D (6 bases). V lost 4 bases, J lost 6 bases, and 19 bases lay in between. CDR1 is LGHDT, CDR2 YNNKEL, per germline (reference sequence). This CDR3 contains 15 residues. CDR3 loop: CASSPVSGDFIEQYF. The CDR3 nucleotides are TGTGCCAGCAGCCCAGTTTCGGGAGACTTTATCGAGCAGTACTTC.

The chain combines TRBV5-8 with TRBJ1-6; 9 bases map to TRBD1. Germline V gene sequence: CDR1 SGHTS, CDR2 YDEGEE. The length of the CDR3 is 17 residues. V was clipped by 5 bases and J by 7 bases; unmatched bases: 13. The CDR3 protein is CASRTQGAGGGNSPLHF. The CDR3 DNA follows: TGTGCCAGCAGGACACAGGGGGCTGGGGGGGGGAATTCACCCCTCCACTTT.

V is TRBV9 and J is TRBJ2-3, with 8 bases identical to TRBD2. The germline CDR1 and CDR2 sequences are SGDLS and YYNGEE. Germline trimming cut 6 bases from V and 3 bases from J; bases unmatched to any gene: 12. This CDR3 spans 16 amino acids. The DNA for the CDR3 is TGTGCCAGCAACCTAGCGGGCTACACCACAACAGATACGCAGTATTTT. It specifies CASNLAGYTTTDTQYF.

The table lists this clone with a count of one. The chain uses TRBV7-8 and TRBJ1-1; TRBD1 might be the D (5 bases). This CDR3 spans 14 amino acids. V was shortened by 6 bases and J by 1 base, with 12 bases between the two germline ends. Germline V gene lookup returns CDR1 SGHVS and CDR2 FQNEAQ. The CDR3 bases are TGTGCCAGCAGGGATACTCAGGGGAACACTGAAGCTTTCTTT. This sequence encodes CASRDTQGNTEAFF.